Shown below are 20 T cell receptor beta chains from a single sample sequenced in a study of radiotherapy plus CTLA-4 blockade in lung cancer. Using immunoSEQ multiplex PCR, the repertoire was profiled, and TCRdb retains in-frame clones only, with some absent. The repertoire consists of tens of thousands of clones, with 77% occurring once and the leading ten covering about 2.7%. Specimen: peripheral blood, collected from a patient treated with radiotherapy plus ipilimumab. The receptors stem from a human donor with non-small cell lung cancer whose response to radiotherapy plus ipilimumab could not be evaluated.

This chain joins TRBV19 and TRBJ2-3; possible D gene TRBD1, 5 bases. Trimming shortened V by 5 bases and J by 6 bases, and 15 bases separated the two germline ends. This CDR3 has 14 residues. CDR1 and CDR2 (germline): LNHDA, SQIVND (reference sequence). Written as DNA, the CDR3 is TGTGCCAGTAGTCTTAGGGGTTCCTCGGATACGCAGTATTTT. Encoded protein: CASSLRGSSDTQYF.

This clone is a singleton in its sample. DNA for the CDR3: TGTGCCAGCAGCGAAACAGCTTCCTACGAGCAGTACTTC. This translates into CASSETASYEQYF. The V gene is TRBV5-5, the J gene TRBJ2-7; D is ambiguous. The germline CDR1 and CDR2 sequences are SGHKS and YYEKEE (reference sequence). The CDR3 covers 13 residues. V lost 4 bases and J 1 base, leaving 9 bases between the germline ends. Full variable domain (outside the CDR3, taken from reference TRBV5-5 and TRBJ2-7): DAGVTQSPTHLIKTRGQQVTLRCSPISGHKSVSWYQQVLGQGPQFIFQYYEKEERGRGNFPDRFSARQFPNYSSELNVNALLLGDSALYLCASSETASYEQYFGPGTRLTVT.

The chain uses TRBV6-1 and TRBJ1-5, with TRBD1 identical over 7 bases. Germline-derived CDR1 and CDR2 are MNHNS and SASEGT. The CDR3 loop spans 14 amino acids. V lost 5 bases to trimming and J lost 7 bases; unmatched junction nucleotides: 8. The CDR3 is CASSLQGIGQPQHF. CDR3 nucleotides: TGTGCCAGCAGTTTACAGGGGATAGGACAGCCCCAGCATTTT.

The CDR3 loop is CAIPGGFGGELFF. CDR3 nucleotide sequence: TGTGCCATTCCCGGGGGGTTCGGTGGGGAGCTGTTTTTT. The V gene is TRBV6-1, the J gene TRBJ2-2; the match to TRBD2 covers 7 bases. In germline, CDR1 is MNHNS, CDR2 SASEGT. V dropped 10 bases and J dropped 8; count of bases not matched to a gene: 10. CDR3 length equals 13 residues.

For this clone: Other DNA sequences from this sample encode an identical CDR3 as well. The chain has TRBV6-5 and TRBJ1-6; 7 bases match TRBD1. V lost 2 bases, J lost 13 bases, and 8 bases stayed unmatched. Germline V gene data show CDR1 as MNHEY and CDR2 as SVGAGI. The CDR3 runs to 14 residues. The CDR3 spells CASSYDREISPLHF. CDR3 bases: TGTGCCAGCAGTTACGACAGGGAGATCTCCCCCCTCCACTTT.

V and J are TRBV15 and TRBJ1-2; D call uncertain. Trimming stripped 0 bases from V and 0 bases from J, with 8 bases between. Germline values: CDR1 LNHNV, CDR2 YYDKDF (reference sequence). The CDR3 loop spans 15 amino acids. CDR3 DNA sequence: TGTGCCACCAGCAGAGACAGGCTGGCTAACTATGGCTACACCTTC. Translated, it gives CATSRDRLANYGYTF.

The CDR3 DNA reads TGTGCCAGCAGTTTCTACAGTAGCAATCAGCCCCAGCATTTT. Translated, it gives CASSFYSSNQPQHF. The rearrangement uses TRBV27 and TRBJ1-5; D ambiguous. The V gene's germline CDR1 is MNHEY and CDR2 SMNVEV (reference sequence). CDR3 length: 14 residues. V shed 3 bases and J shed 0 bases, with 6 bases lying between them.

This clone was seen just once. The genes are TRBV5-6 and TRBJ2-7; 9 bases fit TRBD1. Per the germline V gene, CDR1 is SGHDT and CDR2 is YYEEEE. The J segment lost 3 bases and the V segment lost 2 bases, leaving 9 bases of the junction unmatched. This CDR3 has 16 residues. The CDR3 DNA reads as TGTGCCAGCAGCTTTACGTGGACAGGGGCTTTCTACGAGCAGTACTTC. Its protein product is CASSFTWTGAFYEQYF.

In this sample, this clone turned up a few times. The chain recombines TRBV11-2 with TRBJ1-5; TRBD1 matches at 8 bases. V trimming: 5 bases; J trimming: 5 bases; junction bases outside the gene matches: 5. The CDR3 length is 14 residues. Per the germline V gene, CDR1 is SGHAT and CDR2 is FQNNGV. CDR3 loop: CASSLDRDDQPQHF. DNA of the CDR3: TGTGCCAGCAGCCTGGACAGGGATGATCAGCCCCAGCATTTT.

This clone was recorded only once. The CDR3 sequence: CASSQDGLRGYTF. The CDR3 bases are TGTGCCAGCAGCCAAGACGGGTTAAGGGGCTACACCTTC. J is TRBJ1-2 and V is TRBV5-4; D unresolved. Germline assignment: CDR1 SGHNT and CDR2 YYREEE (reference sequence). Trimming removed 4 bases from V and 8 bases from J, with 15 bases in between. This CDR3 has 13 amino acids.

The V call is TRBV27, the J call TRBJ1-1; the D gene is possibly TRBD1 (6 bases). The V gene's germline CDR1 is MNHEY and CDR2 SMNVEV (reference sequence). CDR3 length: 15 amino acids. Trimming left V 0 bases short and J 1 base short, with 9 bases between. The CDR3 bases are TGTGCCAGCAGTTTATCGGGGGCGGGGAACACTGAAGCTTTCTTT. This encodes CASSLSGAGNTEAFF.

The chain carries TRBV5-5 and TRBJ1-2; D is uncertain. Trimming removed 0 bases at V and 5 bases at J, with 5 bases between. This CDR3 is built from 12 residues. Germline CDR1 is SGHKS and CDR2 is YYEKEE (reference sequence). The CDR3 DNA is TGTGCCAGCAGCTTGGACGGGTATGGCTACACCTTC. Translating it yields CASSLDGYGYTF. The full variable domain, its missing parts supplied by reference TRBV5-5 and TRBJ1-2, is DAGVTQSPTHLIKTRGQQVTLRCSPISGHKSVSWYQQVLGQGPQFIFQYYEKEERGRGNFPDRFSARQFPNYSSELNVNALLLGDSALYLCASSLDGYGYTFGSGTRLTVV.

This clone occurred a few times. This rearrangement joins TRBV7-9 to TRBJ2-7; 9 bases are a match to TRBD2. Germline assignment: CDR1 SEHNR and CDR2 FQNEAQ (reference sequence). The CDR3 has 15 residues. V lost 1 base to trimming and J lost 4 bases; unmatched junction nucleotides: 5. The CDR3 here is CASSLEPSGIYEQYF. The DNA for the CDR3 is TGTGCCAGCAGCTTAGAGCCTAGCGGGATTTACGAGCAGTACTTC. Filled out from reference TRBV7-9 and TRBJ2-7, the complete variable domain reads DTGVSQNPRHKITKRGQNVTFRCDPISEHNRLYWYRQTLGQGPEFLTYFQNEAQLEKSRLLSDRFSAERPKGSFSTLEIQRTEQGDSAMYLCASSLEPSGIYEQYFGPGTRLTVT.

The rearrangement uses TRBV15 and TRBJ2-5; tentative D call: TRBD1 (6 bases). Deletions cut 1 base from V and 1 base from J, with 7 bases between. CDR3 length: 14 residues. The germline gives CDR1 LNHNV, CDR2 YYDKDF (reference sequence). The CDR3 DNA is TGTGCCACCAGCAGAGGAGGGGGCCAAGAGACCCAGTACTTC. Encoded protein: CATSRGGGQETQYF.

The gene calls are TRBV10-3 and TRBJ1-1; 7 bases are a match to TRBD1. CDR1 is ENHRY and CDR2 is SYGVKD in the germline V gene. The CDR3 consists of 15 residues. The J segment lost 1 base and the V segment lost 0 bases, leaving 2 bases of the junction unmatched. This chain's CDR3 is CAISESGTANTEAFF. As DNA, the CDR3 is TGTGCCATCAGTGAGTCCGGGACAGCGAACACTGAAGCTTTCTTT.

A single count supports this clone. The chain joins TRBV7-3 to TRBJ2-2; 9 nucleotides match TRBD1. The CDR3 sequence is 16 residues long. V was pared by 5 bases and J by 1 base, with 5 bases of the junction left unmatched. From germline, CDR1 is SGHTA and CDR2 FQGTGA. CDR3 in DNA: TGTGCCAGCAGCCCCGGGACAGGGTTGAACACCGGGGAGCTGTTTTTT. Translating gives CASSPGTGLNTGELFF.

V gene TRBV19 combines with J gene TRBJ1-5; perhaps TRBD1 as D (5 bases). V gave up 9 bases and J gave up 10 bases, with 25 bases separating them. From germline, CDR1 is LNHDA and CDR2 SQIVND (reference sequence). The CDR3 has 15 residues. The CDR3 reads CASWERGTIGAPQHF. The CDR3, as DNA: TGTGCCAGCTGGGAGCGGGGTACTATTGGGGCCCCCCAGCATTTT. Full variable domain (outside the CDR3, taken from reference TRBV19 and TRBJ1-5): DGGITQSPKYLFRKEGQNVTLSCEQNLNHDAMYWYRQDPGQGLRLIYYSQIVNDFQKGDIAEGYSVSREKKESFPLTVTSAQKNPTAFYLCASWERGTIGAPQHFGDGTRLSIL.

This clone has a handful of counts. The rearrangement joins TRBV28 to TRBJ2-5, with 8 nucleotides matching TRBD2. The CDR3 runs 19 residues. From germline, CDR1 is MDHEN and CDR2 SYDVKM. V was clipped by 6 bases and J by 5 bases; unmatched bases: 23. The CDR3 region is CASSPRTSKRGRVRETQYF. The CDR3 nucleotides are TGTGCCAGCAGCCCAAGGACTAGCAAACGAGGGAGAGTTAGGGAGACCCAGTACTTC.

The rearrangement uses TRBV29-1 and TRBJ2-1, with 11 bases fitting TRBD2. This CDR3 has 14 residues. Germline CDR1 and CDR2: SQVTM and ANQGSEA. The J segment lost 6 bases and the V segment lost 6 bases, leaving 7 bases of the junction unmatched. CDR3 nucleotides: TGCAGCGTCGTAGCGGGAGGGCCCTCCAATGAGCAGTTCTTC. Its protein product is CSVVAGGPSNEQFF.

The J gene is TRBJ2-5, the V gene TRBV28; 7 nucleotides line up with TRBD1. This CDR3 region has 15 residues. Germline CDR1 MDHEN, CDR2 SYDVKM. Trimming removed 2 bases from V and 5 bases from J; junction bases left unmatched: 8. The CDR3, as DNA: TGTGCCAGCAGTTTAGGACCACAGGGGTTGGAGACCCAGTACTTC. This sequence encodes CASSLGPQGLETQYF.